This T cell receptor beta chain was retrieved from a study of shared clonotypes between healthy human individuals. General study findings and limits: Clonotype sharing across several donors was observed for about 5.2% of naive CD4 clonotypes. Since donors were few, the genetic and exposure-history diversity represented was limited.

Execution of the assay was at deep level. TCRdb keeps only in-frame clones here, not all; method: immunoSEQ multiplex PCR. The sample holds millions of clones, approximately 94% seen once. A note on this clone: Its target is unknown.

Germline-derived CDR1 and CDR2 are SGDLS and YYNGEE. This CDR3 spans 14 amino acids. The V and J ends lost 0 bases and 6 bases respectively, with 10 bases between them. Positively selected for CCR7, the CD45RO-negative cells used as naive CD8 cells excluded terminally differentiated effector memory CD45RA+ cells. This sequence originates from a man in his late teens or twenties in good health. This rearrangement joins TRBV9 to TRBJ2-1; possible D gene TRBD2, 5 bases. Sequencing input: naive CD8+ T cells sorted from blood. The CDR3 region has the DNA TGTGCCAGCAGCGTAGGTCCGGGGATCAATGAGCAGTTCTTC. Translated, it gives CASSVGPGINEQFF.